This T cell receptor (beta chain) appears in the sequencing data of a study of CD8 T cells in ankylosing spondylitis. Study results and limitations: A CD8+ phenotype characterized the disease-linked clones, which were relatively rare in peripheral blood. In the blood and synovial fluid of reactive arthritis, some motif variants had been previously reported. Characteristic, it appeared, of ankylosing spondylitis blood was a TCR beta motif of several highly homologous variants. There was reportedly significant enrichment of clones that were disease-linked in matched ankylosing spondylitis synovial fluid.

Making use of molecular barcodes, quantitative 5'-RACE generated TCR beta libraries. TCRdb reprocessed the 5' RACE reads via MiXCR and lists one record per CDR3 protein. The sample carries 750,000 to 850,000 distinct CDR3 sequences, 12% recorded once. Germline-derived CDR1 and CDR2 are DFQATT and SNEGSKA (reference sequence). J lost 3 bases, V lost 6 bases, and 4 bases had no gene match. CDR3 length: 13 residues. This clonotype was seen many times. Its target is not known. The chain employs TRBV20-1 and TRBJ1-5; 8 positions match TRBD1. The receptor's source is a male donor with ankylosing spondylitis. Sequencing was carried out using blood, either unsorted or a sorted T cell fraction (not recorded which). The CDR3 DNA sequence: TGCAGTGCGGAGACAGGGGCCAATCAGCCCCAGCATTTT. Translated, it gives CSAETGANQPQHF.